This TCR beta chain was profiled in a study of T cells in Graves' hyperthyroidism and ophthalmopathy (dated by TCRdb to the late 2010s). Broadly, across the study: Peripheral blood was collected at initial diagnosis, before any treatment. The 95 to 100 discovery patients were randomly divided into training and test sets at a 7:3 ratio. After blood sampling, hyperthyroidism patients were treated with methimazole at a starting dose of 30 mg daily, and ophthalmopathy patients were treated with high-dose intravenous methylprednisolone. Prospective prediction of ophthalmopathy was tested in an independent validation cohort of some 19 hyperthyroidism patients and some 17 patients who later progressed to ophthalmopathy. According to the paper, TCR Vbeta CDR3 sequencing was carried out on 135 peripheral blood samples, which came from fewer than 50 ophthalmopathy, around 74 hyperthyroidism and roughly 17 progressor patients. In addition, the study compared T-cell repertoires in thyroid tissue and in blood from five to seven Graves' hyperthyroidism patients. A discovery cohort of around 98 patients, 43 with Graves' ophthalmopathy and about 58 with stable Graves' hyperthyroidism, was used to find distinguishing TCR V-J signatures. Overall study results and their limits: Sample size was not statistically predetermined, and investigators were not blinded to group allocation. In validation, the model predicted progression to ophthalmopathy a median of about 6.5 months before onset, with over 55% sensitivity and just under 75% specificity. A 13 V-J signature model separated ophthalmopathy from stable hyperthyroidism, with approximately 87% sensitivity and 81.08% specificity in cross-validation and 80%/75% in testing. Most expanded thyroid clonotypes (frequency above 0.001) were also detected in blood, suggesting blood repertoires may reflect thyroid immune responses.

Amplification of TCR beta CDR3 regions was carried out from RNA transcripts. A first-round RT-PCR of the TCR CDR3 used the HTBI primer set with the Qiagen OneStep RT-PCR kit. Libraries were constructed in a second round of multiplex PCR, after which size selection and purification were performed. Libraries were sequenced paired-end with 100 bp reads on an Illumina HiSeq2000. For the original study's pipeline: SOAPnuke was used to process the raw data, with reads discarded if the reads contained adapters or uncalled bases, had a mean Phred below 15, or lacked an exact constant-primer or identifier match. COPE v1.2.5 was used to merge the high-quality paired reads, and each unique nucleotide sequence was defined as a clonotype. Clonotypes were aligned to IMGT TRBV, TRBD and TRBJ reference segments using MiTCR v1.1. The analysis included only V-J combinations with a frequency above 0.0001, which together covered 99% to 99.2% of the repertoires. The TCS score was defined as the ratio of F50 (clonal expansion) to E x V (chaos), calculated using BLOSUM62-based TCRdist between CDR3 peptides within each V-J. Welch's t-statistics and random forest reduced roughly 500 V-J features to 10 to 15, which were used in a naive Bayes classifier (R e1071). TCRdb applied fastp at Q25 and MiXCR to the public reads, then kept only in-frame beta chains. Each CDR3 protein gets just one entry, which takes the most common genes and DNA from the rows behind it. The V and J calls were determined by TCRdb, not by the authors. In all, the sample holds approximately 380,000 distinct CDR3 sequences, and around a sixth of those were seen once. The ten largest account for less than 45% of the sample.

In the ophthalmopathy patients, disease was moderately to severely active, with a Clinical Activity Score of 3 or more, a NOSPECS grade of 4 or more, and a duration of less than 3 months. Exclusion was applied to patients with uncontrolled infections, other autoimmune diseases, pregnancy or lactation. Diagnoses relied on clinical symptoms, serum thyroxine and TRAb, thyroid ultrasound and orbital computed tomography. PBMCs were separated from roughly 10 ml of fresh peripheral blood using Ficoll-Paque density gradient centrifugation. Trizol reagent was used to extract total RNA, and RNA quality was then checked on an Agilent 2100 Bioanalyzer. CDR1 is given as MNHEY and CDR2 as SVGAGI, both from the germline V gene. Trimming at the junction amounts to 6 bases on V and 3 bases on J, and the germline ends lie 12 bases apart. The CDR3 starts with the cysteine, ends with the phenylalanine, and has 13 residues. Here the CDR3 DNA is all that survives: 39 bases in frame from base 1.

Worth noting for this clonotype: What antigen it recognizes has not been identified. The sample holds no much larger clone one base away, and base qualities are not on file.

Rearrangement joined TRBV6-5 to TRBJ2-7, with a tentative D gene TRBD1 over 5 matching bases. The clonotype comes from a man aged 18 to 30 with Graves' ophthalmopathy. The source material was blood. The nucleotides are TGTGCCAGCAGCTCCTCCAGGGTCTACGAGCAGTACTTC. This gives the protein CASSSSRVYEQYF.